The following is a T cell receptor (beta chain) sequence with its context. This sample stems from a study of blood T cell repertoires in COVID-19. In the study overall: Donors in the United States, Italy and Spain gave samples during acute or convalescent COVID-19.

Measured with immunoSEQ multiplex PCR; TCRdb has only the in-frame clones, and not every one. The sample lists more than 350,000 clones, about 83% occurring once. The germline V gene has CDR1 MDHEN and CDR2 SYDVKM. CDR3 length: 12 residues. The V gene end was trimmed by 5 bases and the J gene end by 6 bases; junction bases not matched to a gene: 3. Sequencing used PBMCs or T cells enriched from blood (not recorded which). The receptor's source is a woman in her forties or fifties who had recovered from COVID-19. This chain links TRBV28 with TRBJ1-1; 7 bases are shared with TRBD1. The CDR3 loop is CASSEGQPEAFF. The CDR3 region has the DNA TGTGCCAGCAGTGAGGGACAGCCTGAAGCTTTCTTT.